These T cell receptor beta chains were read from a single sample in a study of cytomegalovirus exposure and HLA in healthy donors. This table comes from immunoSEQ multiplex PCR, and its TCRdb copy is limited to in-frame clones, with some not included. The sample records fewer than 150,000 clones, approximately 80% being singletons. Sequenced input: PBMCs. Every receptor here comes from a human donor in good health. Each CDR3 is given with its conserved first and last residue. A D gene is named only where the DNA matches it firmly. Size tells how often a clone was seen (once, few, many) or the class of an expanded clone, and some rows leave it out.

-	TRBD1	TRBV5-1	TRBJ2-1	CASSQGQGQSNEQFF	TGCGCCAGCAGCCAGGGACAGGGCCAATCCAATGAGCAGTTCTTC
-	-	TRBV9	TRBJ1-1	CASSVQAMNTEAFF	TGTGCCAGCAGCGTCCAGGCAATGAACACTGAAGCTTTCTTT
-	TRBD1	TRBV5-1	TRBJ1-4	CASSLPLGTGDEKLFF	TGCGCCAGCAGCTTGCCTCTCGGGACAGGGGATGAAAAACTGTTTTTT
-	-	TRBV11-1	TRBJ1-1	CASSWGEGVTEAFF	TGTGCCAGCAGCTGGGGGGAGGGGGTAACTGAAGCTTTCTTT
few	TRBD1	TRBV7-6	TRBJ1-2	CASSRPGQGNNYGYTF	TGTGCCAGCAGCAGACCCGGACAGGGAAATAACTATGGCTACACCTTC
-	TRBD1	TRBV6-5	TRBJ2-7	CASSLDRVRHEQYF	TGTGCCAGCAGTCTGGACAGGGTCCGCCACGAGCAGTACTTC
-	-	TRBV11-3	TRBJ2-5	CASSLGGRDYETQYF	TGTGCCAGCAGCTTAGGAGGAAGAGACTATGAGACCCAGTACTTC
-	-	TRBV6-5	TRBJ2-5	CASSETEIQETQYF	TGTGCCAGCAGTGAGACGGAGATACAAGAGACCCAGTACTTC
-	-	TRBV18	TRBJ1-1	CASSASLTGQGTEAFF	TGTGCCAGCTCAGCAAGCCTGACAGGACAAGGCACTGAAGCTTTCTTT
few	-	TRBV6-1	TRBJ1-5	CASRPRQYSNQPQHF	TGTGCCAGCAGACCTAGACAGTATAGCAATCAGCCCCAGCATTTT
-	TRBD1	TRBV4-1	TRBJ2-6	CASSQRTGSGANVLTF	TGCGCCAGCAGCCAGAGGACAGGGTCCGGGGCCAACGTCCTGACTTTC
-	-	TRBV4-2	TRBJ1-4	CASSPSQGGVVNEKLFF	TGTGCCAGCAGCCCCTCTCAGGGAGGGGTTGTTAATGAAAAACTGTTTTTT
few	TRBD1	TRBV19	TRBJ1-2	CASSSDRAPNYGYTF	TGTGCCAGTAGTTCCGACAGGGCTCCTAACTATGGCTACACCTTC
-	TRBD1	TRBV4-1	TRBJ1-2	CASSQGGQGANHRVYYGYTF	TGCGCCAGCAGCCAAGGCGGGCAGGGGGCGAATCATCGGGTGTACTATGGCTACACCTTC
-	TRBD1	TRBV15	TRBJ1-1	CATGDRGRTEAFF	TGTGCCACCGGGGACAGGGGGCGAACTGAAGCTTTCTTT
-	TRBD1	TRBV19	TRBJ2-5	CASSIDQGEETQYF	TGTGCCAGTAGTATTGACCAGGGGGAAGAGACCCAGTACTTC
-	TRBD2	TRBV28	TRBJ2-1	CASRPTPTSGRAEQFF	TGTGCCAGCAGACCCACCCCGACTAGCGGGAGAGCTGAGCAGTTCTTC
-	-	TRBV6-1	TRBJ2-7	CASSGGGTASYEQYF	TGTGCCAGCAGTGGGGGCGGGACGGCGTCCTACGAGCAGTACTTC
-	-	TRBV6-5	TRBJ2-7	CASRAAPYEQYF	TGTGCCAGCAGGGCGGCCCCCTACGAGCAGTACTTC
-	-	TRBV6-5	TRBJ2-7	CASSESSYEQYF	TGTGCCAGCAGTGAGAGCTCCTACGAGCAGTACTTC
-	TRBD2	TRBV19	TRBJ2-2	CASSIVGGSGGELFF	TGTGCCAGTAGTATAGTCGGCGGGAGTGGCGGGGAGCTGTTTTTT
-	TRBD2	TRBV11-2	TRBJ2-1	CASSGSSGRAYEQFF	TGTGCCAGCAGCGGATCTAGCGGGAGGGCATATGAGCAGTTCTTC
-	TRBD1	TRBV6-1	TRBJ1-2	CASRGTGVSNYGYTF	TGTGCCAGCAGGGGGACAGGGGTGTCCAACTATGGCTACACCTTC
-	TRBD2	TRBV6-1	TRBJ2-1	CASSETSGAYNEQFF	TGTGCCAGCAGTGAGACTAGCGGCGCCTACAATGAGCAGTTCTTC
-	TRBD1	TRBV9	TRBJ2-7	CASSGTGTGNREQYF	TGTGCCAGCAGCGGGACCGGGACAGGGAATCGCGAGCAGTACTTC
-	-	TRBV7-9	TRBJ2-3	CASSLVSGGTDTQYF	TGTGCCAGCAGCTTAGTATCCGGAGGCACAGATACGCAGTATTTT
-	TRBD1	TRBV19	TRBJ2-1	CASSTRVTGGMDEQFF	TGTGCCAGTAGTACCCGGGTGACAGGGGGCATGGATGAGCAGTTCTTC
-	TRBD2	TRBV11-3	TRBJ2-3	CASSLDGSGNGDTQYF	TGTGCCAGCAGCTTAGACGGTAGCGGGAATGGTGATACGCAGTATTTT
-	TRBD2	TRBV7-8	TRBJ2-7	CASSLIAGGSSYEQYF	TGTGCCAGCAGCTTAATCGCGGGGGGAAGCTCCTACGAGCAGTACTTC
-	TRBD1	TRBV5-1	TRBJ1-2	CASSGEGTGANYGYTF	TGCGCCAGCAGCGGGGAGGGGACAGGGGCTAACTATGGCTACACCTTC
once	TRBD1	TRBV2	TRBJ2-2	CASSGDRGLTGELFF	TGTGCCAGCAGTGGGGACAGGGGGCTAACCGGGGAGCTGTTTTTT
-	-	TRBV6-1	TRBJ2-3	CASSEGFGKLQSTDTQYF	TGTGCCAGCAGTGAAGGGTTCGGGAAGCTCCAAAGCACAGATACGCAGTATTTT
once	-	TRBV2	TRBJ1-2	CASSGTLTMDYGYTF	TGTGCCAGCAGCGGAACACTGACAATGGACTATGGCTACACCTTC
once	-	TRBV19	TRBJ1-4	CASSIVPTNEKLFF	TGTGCCAGTAGTATCGTCCCAACTAATGAAAAACTGTTTTTT
-	-	TRBV6-4	TRBJ2-2	CASSDSGKSGELFF	TGTGCCAGCAGTGACTCCGGGAAGTCCGGGGAGCTGTTTTTT
-	-	TRBV23-1	TRBJ2-3	CASSQGGFVTDTQYF	TGCGCCAGCAGTCAGGGGGGATTTGTGACAGATACGCAGTATTTT
-	-	TRBV27	TRBJ1-5	CASSLIRPSSDQPQHF	TGTGCCAGCAGTTTAATCAGGCCCTCAAGTGATCAGCCCCAGCATTTT
few	TRBD2	TRBV5-1	TRBJ2-2	CASSLTSGHTGELFF	TGCGCCAGCAGCTTGACTAGCGGCCACACCGGGGAGCTGTTTTTT
-	-	TRBV6-5	TRBJ1-5	CASRRILSNQPQHF	TGTGCCAGCAGGCGCATATTAAGCAATCAGCCCCAGCATTTT
medium-sized	-	TRBV6-4	TRBJ1-1	CASSDGGVSTEAFF	TGTGCCAGCAGTGACGGGGGGGTGAGCACTGAAGCTTTCTTT
-	TRBD2	TRBV4-1	TRBJ2-1	CASSPRRGRAGVYNEQFF	TGCGCCAGCAGCCCCCGGCGCGGGAGGGCCGGGGTATACAATGAGCAGTTCTTC
-	-	TRBV7-9	TRBJ2-1	CASSQRSSNEQFF	TGTGCCAGCAGCCAGCGGAGTTCAAATGAGCAGTTCTTC
-	TRBD2	TRBV27	TRBJ2-3	CASSPENGLAGCRWDTQYF	TGTGCCAGCAGTCCCGAGAACGGACTAGCGGGATGTAGATGGGATACGCAGTATTTT
-	TRBD1	TRBV5-8	TRBJ1-5	CASSYDPTGGASQPQHF	TGTGCCAGCAGCTACGACCCCACAGGGGGCGCCTCTCAGCCCCAGCATTTT
-	-	TRBV7-2	TRBJ2-7	CASSYGTPPYEQYF	TGTGCCAGCAGCTACGGGACTCCCCCCTACGAGCAGTACTTC
-	TRBD1	TRBV7-9	TRBJ1-2	CASSSRTGGHGYTF	TGTGCCAGCAGCTCCCGGACAGGGGGTCATGGCTACACCTTC
-	TRBD1	TRBV4-1	TRBJ2-7	CASSQGSWTGVYEQYF	TGCGCCAGCAGCCAAGGTAGCTGGACAGGGGTCTACGAGCAGTACTTC
many	TRBD1	TRBV13	TRBJ2-7	CASSRTGGSAYEQYF	TGTGCCAGCAGCAGAACAGGGGGCAGCGCTTACGAGCAGTACTTC